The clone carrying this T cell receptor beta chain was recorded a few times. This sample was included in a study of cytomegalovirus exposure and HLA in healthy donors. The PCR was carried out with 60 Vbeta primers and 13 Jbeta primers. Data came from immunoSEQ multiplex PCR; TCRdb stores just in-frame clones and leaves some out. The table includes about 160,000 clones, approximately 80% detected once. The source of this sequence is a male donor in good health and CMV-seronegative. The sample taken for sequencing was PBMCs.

The DNA for the CDR3 is TGTGCCAGCAGTACTAGGGAGTGGGGGGAGCTGTTTTTT. Translation gives CASSTREWGELFF. The chain couples TRBV2 to TRBJ2-2; tentative D call: TRBD2 (5 bases). CDR1 and CDR2 (germline): SNHLY, FYNNEI. The length of the CDR3 is 13 residues. Trimming removed 5 bases from V and 8 bases from J, with 12 bases in between.